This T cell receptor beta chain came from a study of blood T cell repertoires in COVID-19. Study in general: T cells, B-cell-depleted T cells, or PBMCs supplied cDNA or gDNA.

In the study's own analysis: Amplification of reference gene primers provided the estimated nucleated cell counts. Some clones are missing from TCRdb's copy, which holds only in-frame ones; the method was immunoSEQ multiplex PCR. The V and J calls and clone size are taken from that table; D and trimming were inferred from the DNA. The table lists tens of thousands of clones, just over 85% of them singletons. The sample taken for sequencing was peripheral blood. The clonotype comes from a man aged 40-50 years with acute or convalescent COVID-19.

In nucleotides, the CDR3 is TGTGCCATGAAGAAACAGGGGGCGAAGGCTGAAGCTTTCTTT. Protein: CAMKKQGAKAEAFF. The V gene is TRBV10-3, the J gene TRBJ1-1; 9 nucleotides match TRBD1. V lost 9 bases and J lost 6; bases outside the gene matches: 11. CDR1 and CDR2 from the germline V gene are ENHRY and SYGVKD. The CDR3 length is 14 residues.